These 30 T cell receptor beta chains share one sample of origin, sequenced in a study of graft-versus-host responses after intestinal transplantation. Their recognized antigens are unknown. Sequencing used immunoSEQ multiplex PCR; TCRdb keeps in-frame clones, though not all of them. The sample includes 25,000 or so clones, 82% of them seen just once. The sample in question was unstimulated CD4+ T cells sorted from spleen or lymph node cells, obtained before intestinal transplant. The receptors stem from a human donor who received an intestinal transplant.

V is TRBV7-2 and J is TRBJ2-4; 9 nucleotides agree with TRBD2. The germline V gene has CDR1 SGHTA and CDR2 FQGNSA. This CDR3 has 19 residues. The V segment lost 1 base and the J segment 0 bases; nucleotides outside the gene matches: 10. Written as DNA, the CDR3 is TGTGCCAGCAGCTTAGTCCCTAGCGGGAAGTACCTAGCCAAAAACATTCAGTACTTC. Translated: CASSLVPSGKYLAKNIQYF.

This clone was observed once. The chain employs TRBV29-1 and TRBJ2-3, with unresolved D. The germline V gene encodes CDR1 SQVTM and CDR2 ANQGSEA. Between the trimmed V and J ends, which lost 3 bases and 0 bases, there was a span of 4 bases. The CDR3 consists of 12 residues. The DNA for the CDR3 is TGCAGCGTTGAGGGCAGCACAGATACGCAGTATTTT. Encoded protein: CSVEGSTDTQYF.

V usage is TRBV28 and J usage is TRBJ2-2; tentatively, D is TRBD1 (5 bases). The CDR3 has 13 amino acids. From germline, CDR1 is MDHEN and CDR2 SYDVKM. The germline V and J ends were trimmed by 2 bases and 13 bases, with 14 bases remaining between them. The CDR3 protein is CASSLQISRGLFF. CDR3 coding DNA: TGTGCCAGCAGTTTACAGATTTCAAGGGGGCTGTTTTTT.

V gene TRBV5-4 combines with J gene TRBJ2-3; TRBD1 agrees at 8 bases. This CDR3 has 16 residues. The germline V gene encodes CDR1 SGHNT and CDR2 YYREEE (reference sequence). V was pared by 2 bases and J by 4 bases, with 9 bases of the junction left unmatched. CDR3 nucleotides: TGTGCCAGCAGCTTACAGCGACAGGGGCAGCCAGATACGCAGTATTTT. It codes for CASSLQRQGQPDTQYF.

The chain couples TRBV2 to TRBJ1-1; D remains ambiguous. Trimming removed 2 bases from V and 12 bases from J, with 10 bases in between. The CDR3 length is 11 residues. Per germline, CDR1 SNHLY and CDR2 FYNNEI. The CDR3 is CASSERWGTFF. The CDR3 region has the DNA TGTGCCAGCAGTGAACGGTGGGGAACTTTCTTT.

The CDR3 reads CASSQPSLRQSNEKLFF. CDR3 DNA: TGCGCCAGCAGCCAACCTTCCCTGAGGCAGTCTAATGAAAAACTGTTTTTT. This chain connects TRBV4-1 to TRBJ1-4; unclear D gene. The germline V gene has CDR1 MGHRA and CDR2 YSYEKL. With 2 bases removed from V and 3 bases from J, the gap between germline ends came to 16 bases. The CDR3 spans 17 residues.

The chain combines TRBV27 with TRBJ1-1; TRBD1 matches 8 bases. This CDR3 is built from 13 residues. The germline V gene encodes CDR1 MNHEY and CDR2 SMNVEV (reference sequence). The ends lost 3 bases at V and 11 bases at J; junction bases unmatched: 8. CDR3 nucleotide sequence: TGTGCCAGCAGTTTCCACGGACAGGGAACTGCTTTCTTT. The encoded protein is CASSFHGQGTAFF.

The chain joins TRBV7-6 to TRBJ2-3; D call uncertain. The length of the CDR3 is 14 residues. The germline V gene encodes CDR1 SGHVS and CDR2 FNYEAQ. V was clipped by 0 bases and J by 2 bases, with 6 bases between them. The CDR3 loop is CASSLAANTDTQYF. CDR3 DNA: TGTGCCAGCAGCTTAGCGGCTAACACAGATACGCAGTATTTT.

The rearrangement uses TRBV19 and TRBJ2-7, with D unclear. Looked up from germline, CDR1 is LNHDA and CDR2 is SQIVND (reference sequence). This CDR3 has 15 residues. Trimming stripped 9 bases from V and 3 bases from J, with 21 bases between. CDR3 DNA sequence: TGTGCCAGCTTTAATATAGGCGACGGAATCTACGAGCAGTACTTC. Translation: CASFNIGDGIYEQYF.

This clone was found a few times. The J gene is TRBJ2-2, the V gene TRBV2; possibly TRBD2 for D (6 bases). With 7 bases removed from V and 2 bases from J, the gap between germline ends came to 14 bases. This CDR3 is 15 amino acids long. The germline gives CDR1 SNHLY, CDR2 FYNNEI. The CDR3 sequence is CASKPGLSNTGELFF. As DNA, the CDR3 is TGTGCCAGCAAACCGGGACTTTCTAACACCGGGGAGCTGTTTTTT.

CDR3 protein: CASSASGETQYF. The CDR3 coding sequence is TGCGCCAGCAGTGCTTCTGGGGAGACCCAGTACTTC. The chain couples TRBV5-1 to TRBJ2-5; no clear D. Per the germline V gene, CDR1 is SGHRS and CDR2 is YFSETQ. Trimming removed 5 bases at V and 5 bases at J, with 10 bases between. The CDR3 loop spans 12 amino acids.

V gene TRBV5-4 combines with J gene TRBJ2-3; maybe TRBD2 (6 bases). The germline V gene encodes CDR1 SGHNT and CDR2 YYREEE (reference sequence). The CDR3 totals 15 residues. Deletions cut 5 bases from V and 2 bases from J, with 15 bases between. CDR3 DNA sequence: TGTGCCAGCAGACCCGGCGGGGCCCTCACAGATACGCAGTATTTT. Its protein is CASRPGGALTDTQYF.

This chain links TRBV11-1 with TRBJ2-1; D is unclear. The CDR3 spans 13 residues. V was pared by 8 bases and J by 2 bases, with 10 bases between. The germline V gene encodes CDR1 SGHAT and CDR2 FQDESV (reference sequence). The CDR3 DNA is TGTGCCAGCGGTCAGCCCCCCTACAATGAGCAGTTCTTC. It translates to CASGQPPYNEQFF.

The CDR3 bases are TGTGCCAGCAGCCGGACAGGGGGCAATGAGCAGTTCTTC. It is translated as CASSRTGGNEQFF. The V gene is TRBV14, the J gene TRBJ2-1; the match to TRBD1 covers 10 bases. After removal of 4 bases from V and 6 bases from J, the junction contained 0 bases not matched to a gene. The CDR3 is 13 amino acids. From germline, CDR1 is SGHDN and CDR2 FVKESK.

The chain joins TRBV29-1 to TRBJ2-1; 12 nucleotides agree with TRBD2. Unmatched junction bases numbered 3, after V lost 7 bases and J lost 5 bases. CDR1 SQVTM and CDR2 ANQGSEA come from the germline V gene. The CDR3 consists of 13 residues. The CDR3 DNA reads TGCAGCGGCGGACTAGCGGGGAACAATGAGCAGTTCTTC. This sequence encodes CSGGLAGNNEQFF.

The chain links TRBV19 to TRBJ1-5; D may be TRBD1 (5 bases). The CDR3 runs to 16 residues. Trimming cost V 5 bases and J 4 bases, with 18 bases left between them. Germline V gene sequence: CDR1 LNHDA, CDR2 SQIVND (reference sequence). The CDR3 DNA reads TGTGCCAGTAGTCCTTGGCAGGGTGTAAATAATCAGCCCCAGCATTTT. Protein sequence: CASSPWQGVNNQPQHF.

The chain joins TRBV5-1 to TRBJ2-3; D is ambiguous. The CDR3 covers 13 residues. Germline loops: CDR1 SGHRS, CDR2 YFSETQ. V shed 4 bases and J shed 2 bases, with 8 bases lying between them. The CDR3 sequence: CASSTAFTDTQYF. CDR3 bases: TGCGCCAGCAGCACTGCATTCACAGATACGCAGTATTTT.

As to this clone: Other nucleotide sequences in the sample specify the same CDR3. The V gene is TRBV29-1, the J gene TRBJ2-7; 9 bases map to TRBD1. CDR1 and CDR2 from the germline V gene are SQVTM and ANQGSEA. The CDR3 is 12 residues long. The trim removed 6 bases at V and 6 bases at J, leaving 6 bases unmatched. CDR3 amino acids: CSVRDRVGEQYF. The CDR3 coding sequence is TGCAGCGTGCGGGACAGGGTAGGCGAGCAGTACTTC.

The DNA of the CDR3 is TGCGCCAGCAGCTTGGGGCCAGGGGGCCAAGAGACCCAGTACTTC. Translating it yields CASSLGPGGQETQYF. The chain combines TRBV5-1 with TRBJ2-5, with TRBD1 matching 7 bases. The CDR3 contains 15 residues. V shed 0 bases, J shed 1 base, and the junction held 3 bases outside the gene matches. Looked up from germline, CDR1 is SGHRS and CDR2 is YFSETQ. Full variable domain (missing parts from reference TRBV5-1 and TRBJ2-5): KAGVTQTPRYLIKTRGQQVTLSCSPISGHRSVSWYQQTPGQGLQFLFEYFSETQRNKGNFPGRFSGRQFSNSRSEMNVSTLELGDSALYLCASSLGPGGQETQYFGPGTRLLVL.

This chain uses TRBV7-6 with TRBJ2-2; unclear D gene. The CDR3 runs 14 residues. Trimming cost V 0 bases and J 7 bases, with 9 bases left between them. Looked up from germline, CDR1 is SGHVS and CDR2 is FNYEAQ. CDR3 DNA: TGTGCCAGCAGCTTAGCCGGCGCGGTCGGGGAGCTGTTTTTT. Its protein product is CASSLAGAVGELFF.

The J gene is TRBJ1-3, the V gene TRBV11-2; D might be TRBD1 (5 bases). The germline CDR1 and CDR2 sequences are SGHAT and FQNNGV. The CDR3 sequence is 15 residues long. V lost 1 base to trimming and J lost 7 bases, with 14 bases between them. The CDR3 DNA follows: TGTGCCAGCAGCTTAGCCCCCGGGGCGAGGAACACCATATATTTT. Its protein is CASSLAPGARNTIYF.

This clone was counted once. The rearrangement joins TRBV7-3 to TRBJ1-1; possibly TRBD1 for D (5 bases). V was pared by 1 base and J by 3 bases, with 9 bases between. The germline CDR1 and CDR2 sequences are SGHTA and FQGTGA. The CDR3 has 14 residues. CDR3 coding DNA: TGTGCCAGCAGCTTAAGGGGCGGCGACACTGAAGCTTTCTTT. This encodes CASSLRGGDTEAFF.

This rearrangement joins TRBV5-1 to TRBJ2-2; D is unclear. This CDR3 has 16 amino acids. From germline, CDR1 is SGHRS and CDR2 YFSETQ. V was trimmed by 2 bases and J by 0 bases, leaving 11 bases between them. This CDR3 is CASSFYPSTNTGELFF. The CDR3 DNA sequence: TGCGCCAGCAGCTTTTATCCTTCTACGAACACCGGGGAGCTGTTTTTT.

V usage is TRBV7-2 and J usage is TRBJ2-7; 7 positions agree with TRBD2. The junction had 9 bases not matched to a gene; V was cut back by 1 base and J by 6 bases. This CDR3 is built from 15 residues. Per the germline V gene, CDR1 is SGHTA and CDR2 is FQGNSA. CDR3: CASSLDKRGAPEQYF. CDR3 nucleotide sequence: TGTGCCAGCAGCTTAGATAAGCGGGGAGCCCCCGAGCAGTACTTC.

This rearrangement joins TRBV13 to TRBJ1-5; D perhaps matches TRBD1 (5 bases). V was shortened by 0 bases and J by 5 bases, with 8 bases between the two germline ends. CDR1 is PRHDT, CDR2 FYEKMQ, per germline (reference sequence). This CDR3 has 14 residues. CDR3 coding DNA: TGTGCCAGCAGCTTAGGAGAAGGGGATCAGCCCCAGCATTTT. Its translation: CASSLGEGDQPQHF.

The chain employs TRBV5-6 and TRBJ1-3; 8 bases fit TRBD1. Germline CDR1 SGHDT, CDR2 YYEEEE. This CDR3 region has 16 residues. With V trimmed by 4 bases and J by 2 bases, 8 bases remained unmatched. CDR3 in DNA: TGTGCCAGCAGCCTACTTGGACAGGGAACTGGAAACACCATATATTTT. Protein product: CASSLLGQGTGNTIYF.

This chain joins TRBV29-1 and TRBJ1-4; D gene ambiguous. This CDR3 is 13 amino acids long. CDR1 is SQVTM and CDR2 is ANQGSEA in the germline V gene. V lost 4 bases, J lost 6 bases, and 12 bases lay in between. The CDR3 protein is CSVAKVPYEKLFF. In nucleotides, the CDR3 is TGCAGCGTTGCTAAGGTGCCATATGAAAAACTGTTTTTT.

CDR3: CASSLFGTQETQYF. In nucleotides, the CDR3 is TGTGCCAGCAGCCTCTTCGGGACGCAAGAGACCCAGTACTTC. J is TRBJ2-5 and V is TRBV7-2; D possibly uses TRBD1 or TRBD2 (5 bases each). This CDR3 spans 14 amino acids. The V and J ends lost 5 bases and 2 bases respectively, with 12 bases between them. From germline, CDR1 is SGHTA and CDR2 FQGNSA.

The genes are TRBV7-8 and TRBJ1-5, with a possible D match to TRBD1 (6 bases). V lost 5 bases and J lost 1, with 21 bases in between. The germline gives CDR1 SGHVS, CDR2 FQNEAQ. The CDR3 is made up of 18 amino acids. The CDR3 loop is CASSLLRYRDTSNQPQHF. The CDR3 DNA reads as TGTGCCAGCAGCCTACTTCGATACAGGGATACCAGCAATCAGCCCCAGCATTTT. Complete variable domain (other parts from reference TRBV7-8 and TRBJ1-5): GAGVSQSPRYKVAKRGQDVALRCDPISGHVSLFWYQQALGQGPEFLTYFQNEAQLDKSGLPSDRFFAERPEGSVSTLKIQRTQQEDSAVYLCASSLLRYRDTSNQPQHFGDGTRLSIL.

V and J are TRBV4-1 and TRBJ2-1, with TRBD2 matching over 12 bases. Germline-derived CDR1 and CDR2 are MGHRA and YSYEKL. CDR3 length equals 15 residues. Trimming removed 4 bases from V and 4 bases from J; junction bases left unmatched: 2. The CDR3 protein is CASSPSGREYNEQFF. Written as DNA, the CDR3 is TGCGCCAGCAGCCCTAGCGGGAGGGAATACAATGAGCAGTTCTTC.